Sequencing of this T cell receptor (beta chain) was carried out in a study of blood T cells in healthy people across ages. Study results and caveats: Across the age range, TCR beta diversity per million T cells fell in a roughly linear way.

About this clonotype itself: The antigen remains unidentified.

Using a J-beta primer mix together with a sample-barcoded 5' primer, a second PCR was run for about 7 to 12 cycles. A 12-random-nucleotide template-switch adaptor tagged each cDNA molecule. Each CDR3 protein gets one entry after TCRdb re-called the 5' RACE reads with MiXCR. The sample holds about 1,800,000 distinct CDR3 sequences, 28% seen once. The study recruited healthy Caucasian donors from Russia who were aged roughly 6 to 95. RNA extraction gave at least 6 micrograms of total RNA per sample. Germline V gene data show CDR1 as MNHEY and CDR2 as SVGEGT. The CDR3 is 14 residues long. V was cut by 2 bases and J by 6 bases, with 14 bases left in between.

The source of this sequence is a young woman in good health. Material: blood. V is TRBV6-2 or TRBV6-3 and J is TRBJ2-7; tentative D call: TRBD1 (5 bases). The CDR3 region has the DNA TGTGCCAGCAGTTACGCTTCAGGGTCAGGCGAGCAGTACTTC. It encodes CASSYASGSGEQYF.